This T cell receptor beta chain stems from a study of shared clonotypes between healthy human individuals. Repertoires were generated with immunoSEQ multiplex PCR, while TCRdb's copy carries only in-frame clones and drops some. Here the sample spans about 2.3 million clones, around 93% being singletons. Concerning this clone itself: Its target is not known.

Germline V gene lookup returns CDR1 MDHEN and CDR2 SYDVKM. V was pared by 10 bases and J by 0 bases, with 16 bases between. This CDR3 contains 15 residues. Study results and limitations: Naive CD4 clonotypes overlapped across a few donors at about 5.2%.

The sample taken for sequencing was naive CD4+ T cells from PBMCs. Subset described: CD45RA+ positively selected. The rearrangement links TRBV28 to TRBJ2-1; D might be TRBD2 (6 bases). This clonotype was sampled from a man between 18 and 29 years old in good health. Some clones in this sample may be carry-over from other donors' samples. CDR3 loop: CATKAAGSSYNEQFF. DNA for the CDR3: TGTGCCACCAAGGCCGCGGGGAGCTCCTACAATGAGCAGTTCTTC.